Following are 11 T cell receptor beta chains from one sample sequenced in a study of vaccination and CD4 T cells after COVID-19. Their specific antigens are unknown. The study sequenced cultured CD4+ T cell DNA using the Oncomine TCR Beta short-read assay. TCRdb independently ran MiXCR on the PCR reads; one entry per CDR3 protein. In the table there are about 6,800 distinct CDR3 sequences, roughly 53% of which are singletons. Documented treatment: roughly 10-day PBMC culture with coronavirus spike peptide pools or control peptides (ViraFEST assay). These CD4+ T cells came from an unexposed donor, sampled before the COVID-19 pandemic (2011-2018). Specimen: CD4+ T cells from blood, cultured in vitro. The receptors were sampled from a human donor in good health.

The chain carries TRBV19 and TRBJ1-6; D gene uncertain. CDR3 length equals 13 residues. Trimming shortened V by 3 bases and J by 7 bases, and 7 bases separated the two germline ends. CDR1 LNHDA and CDR2 SQIVND come from the germline V gene (reference sequence). CDR3 region: CASSMDRNSPLHF. CDR3 DNA sequence: TGTGCCAGTAGTATGGACCGGAATTCACCCCTCCACTTT.

This clonotype was seen a handful of times. The gene calls are TRBV2 and TRBJ2-6; no definite D call. The CDR3 runs 14 residues. Trimming cost V 6 bases and J 0 bases, with 6 bases left between them. Germline assignment: CDR1 SNHLY and CDR2 FYNNEI. The CDR3 DNA reads as TGTGCCAGCAGCCCCAGCTCTGGGGCCAACGTCCTGACTTTC. Translating gives CASSPSSGANVLTF.

The chain has TRBV19 and TRBJ1-2; 7 bases align to TRBD1. V shed 9 bases and J 3 bases; nucleotides not matched to a gene: 7. Germline values: CDR1 LNHDA, CDR2 SQIVND (reference sequence). This CDR3 has 13 residues. CDR3 DNA: TGTGCCAGCGACGCAACAGGGGACTATGGCTACACCTTC. It is translated as CASDATGDYGYTF.

The chain is built from TRBV19 and TRBJ2-7; 10 bases line up with TRBD1. Per the germline V gene, CDR1 is LNHDA and CDR2 is SQIVND (reference sequence). V lost 5 bases to trimming and J lost 3 bases; unmatched junction nucleotides: 13. The CDR3 runs 17 residues. Here the CDR3 DNA reads TGTGCCAGTAGTGGGACAGGGGCTGTCAACATCTTCTACGAGCAGTACTTC. It yields the protein CASSGTGAVNIFYEQYF.

The chain joins TRBV6-1 to TRBJ2-7; 7 bases are shared with TRBD1. Germline CDR1 and CDR2: MNHNS and SASEGT. The CDR3 contains 14 residues. J was trimmed by 6 bases and V by 6 bases; bases with no gene match: 11. The CDR3 loop is CASSKASSGGEQYF. The CDR3 DNA is TGTGCCAGCAGCAAGGCAAGTTCAGGGGGCGAGCAGTACTTC.

The chain joins TRBV7-2 to TRBJ2-3; 10 bases fit TRBD2. Unmatched junction bases numbered 16, after V lost 1 base and J lost 6 bases. The germline gives CDR1 SGHTA, CDR2 FQGNSA. This CDR3 is built from 19 residues. CDR3 residues: CASSLDKRGGLSGLDTQYF. The CDR3 nucleotides read TGTGCCAGCAGCTTAGATAAGCGGGGGGGCTTATCAGGGTTGGATACGCAGTATTTT.

The chain uses TRBV20-1 and TRBJ2-5; 9 positions agree with TRBD2. Germline trimming cut 6 bases from V and 1 base from J; bases unmatched to any gene: 12. The CDR3 sequence is 16 residues long. CDR1 is DFQATT and CDR2 is SNEGSKA in the germline V gene (reference sequence). As DNA, the CDR3 is TGCAGTGCAGGGAGGGCGGGACTAGCTATCCAAGAGACCCAGTACTTC. Protein product: CSAGRAGLAIQETQYF.

The CDR3: CSARDPDRGSYNEQFF. The CDR3 nucleotides are TGCAGTGCTAGAGACCCCGACAGGGGCTCCTACAATGAGCAGTTCTTC. The V call is TRBV20-1, the J call TRBJ2-1, with 8 positions matching TRBD1. J was trimmed by 0 bases and V by 0 bases; bases with no gene match: 4. The length of the CDR3 is 16 residues. Germline V lookup: CDR1 DFQATT, CDR2 SNEGSKA (reference sequence).

The sample holds a few counts of this clonotype. The gene calls are TRBV6-2 or TRBV6-3 and TRBJ1-5; 7 nucleotides line up with TRBD1. There are 13 residues in the CDR3. CDR1 and CDR2 (germline): MNHEY, SVGEGT. The ends lost 5 bases at V and 3 bases at J; junction bases unmatched: 1. CDR3: CASSGQDNQPQHF. CDR3 DNA: TGTGCCAGCAGTGGACAGGACAATCAGCCCCAGCATTTT.

The genes are TRBV20-1 and TRBJ1-3, with D unresolved. Germline V gene sequence: CDR1 DFQATT, CDR2 SNEGSKA (reference sequence). The CDR3 contains 14 residues. Trimming took 0 bases from V and 11 from J, leaving 17 bases between them. CDR3 protein: CSARDLARSSAIYF. Here the CDR3 DNA reads TGCAGTGCTAGAGATCTCGCCCGGTCGAGCGCCATATATTTT.

This clonotype was observed a few times. The rearrangement links TRBV27 to TRBJ1-2; D is uncertain. The CDR3 length is 14 residues. Germline CDR1 reads MNHEY; CDR2 reads SMNVEV (reference sequence). V was cut by 2 bases and J by 0 bases, with 7 bases left in between. CDR3 in amino acids: CASSLRLANYGYTF. CDR3 DNA: TGTGCCAGCAGTTTACGGTTAGCTAACTATGGCTACACCTTC.